The 18 T cell receptor beta chains presented below share a single source sample, sequenced in a study of blood T cell repertoires in COVID-19. Using immunoSEQ multiplex PCR, the repertoire was profiled, and TCRdb retains in-frame clones only, with some absent. Of about 140,000 clones listed, approximately 89% are singletons. Sequenced sample: peripheral blood. Receptors originate from a human donor in a cohort sampled during active COVID-19.

The rearrangement links TRBV7-2 to TRBJ1-6; D gene ambiguous. Germline CDR1 is SGHTA and CDR2 is FQGNSA. The CDR3 sequence is 15 residues long. Trimming pared 5 bases from V and 4 bases from J, leaving 12 bases between. This CDR3 reads CASSLGREYNSPLHF. The CDR3 nucleotides read TGTGCCAGCAGCCTTGGACGGGAGTATAATTCACCCCTCCACTTT.

The chain joins TRBV10-3 to TRBJ1-1; no reliable D call. There are 14 residues in the CDR3. CDR1 and CDR2 from the germline V gene are ENHRY and SYGVKD. Here the CDR3 reads CAASRAGTNTEAFF. The CDR3 DNA sequence: TGTGCGGCCTCCAGAGCAGGTACGAACACTGAAGCTTTCTTT.

The chain recombines TRBV9 with TRBJ2-3; 11 nucleotides align to TRBD2. Germline loops: CDR1 SGDLS, CDR2 YYNGEE. The J segment lost 6 bases and the V segment lost 0 bases, leaving 6 bases of the junction unmatched. This CDR3 is built from 16 residues. CDR3 amino acids: CASSVGLAGGIDTQYF. The DNA of the CDR3 is TGTGCCAGCAGCGTAGGCCTAGCGGGGGGTATCGATACGCAGTATTTT.

The chain couples TRBV28 to TRBJ1-1; TRBD1 might be the D (5 bases). The germline gives CDR1 MDHEN, CDR2 SYDVKM. The CDR3 is 14 residues long. V was pared by 7 bases and J by 2 bases, with 14 bases between. DNA for the CDR3: TGTGCCAGCACCGCCTGGGGGGAAAACACTGAAGCTTTCTTT. As protein: CASTAWGENTEAFF.

The chain carries TRBV13 and TRBJ2-7; 7 nucleotides agree with TRBD2. CDR1 is PRHDT, CDR2 FYEKMQ, per germline (reference sequence). V was pared by 3 bases and J by 0 bases, with 8 bases of the junction left unmatched. The CDR3 length is 16 residues. CDR3 region: CASSFPRGEGSYEQYF. DNA for the CDR3: TGTGCCAGCAGCTTCCCCCGCGGGGAGGGCTCCTACGAGCAGTACTTC. The variable domain in full, with the rest retrieved from reference TRBV13 and TRBJ2-7, is AAGVIQSPRHLIKEKRETATLKCYPIPRHDTVYWYQQGPGQDPQFLISFYEKMQSDKGSIPDRFSAQQFSDYHSELNMSSLELGDSALYFCASSFPRGEGSYEQYFGPGTRLTVT.

The J gene is TRBJ2-1, the V gene TRBV14; TRBD2 matches 9 bases. The CDR3 runs 16 residues. V lost 3 bases, J lost 0 bases, and 3 bases stayed unmatched. Germline V lookup: CDR1 SGHDN, CDR2 FVKESK. CDR3 protein: CASSQSSGNSYNEQFF. The CDR3 DNA reads TGTGCCAGCAGCCAGTCTAGCGGGAACTCCTACAATGAGCAGTTCTTC.

The genes are TRBV5-8 and TRBJ1-1; D might be TRBD1 (6 bases). Per germline, CDR1 SGHTS and CDR2 YDEGEE. V dropped 4 bases and J dropped 4 bases, with 14 bases sitting between them. The CDR3 has 14 amino acids. DNA for the CDR3: TGTGCCAGCAGCCGAGGGGGGGGGCCCACTGAAGCTTTCTTT. Encoded protein: CASSRGGGPTEAFF.

This sequence joins TRBV6-2 or TRBV6-3 and TRBJ1-5; tentative D call: TRBD1 (6 bases). Germline CDR1 and CDR2: MNHEY and SVGEGT. The CDR3 is 13 amino acids. Trimming took 5 bases from V and 5 from J, leaving 10 bases between them. As DNA, the CDR3 is TGTGCCAGCAGTACTCAGGGGTATCAGCCCCAGCATTTT. Its translation is CASSTQGYQPQHF.

The chain employs TRBV5-4 and TRBJ1-1, with D perhaps TRBD1 (6 bases). Trimming removed 4 bases at V and 1 base at J, with 11 bases between. This CDR3 has 14 residues. Germline V gene sequence: CDR1 SGHNT, CDR2 YYREEE (reference sequence). DNA of the CDR3: TGTGCCAGCAGCCAGGGGTGGGGGAACACTGAAGCTTTCTTT. As protein: CASSQGWGNTEAFF.

CDR3 nucleotides: TGCGCCAGCAGCCTGGGACAGGGGAATGAAAAACTGTTTTTT. Amino acid sequence: CASSLGQGNEKLFF. The chain joins TRBV5-1 to TRBJ1-4; TRBD1 matches at 10 bases. In germline, CDR1 is SGHRS, CDR2 YFSETQ. This CDR3 has 14 residues. V trimming: 4 bases; J trimming: 5 bases; junction bases outside the gene matches: 2.

This clone has only one observation. This chain links TRBV19 with TRBJ2-5; 12 bases agree with TRBD2. This CDR3 has 15 residues. Germline V gives CDR1 LNHDA, CDR2 SQIVND (reference sequence). The trim removed 4 bases at V and 3 bases at J, leaving 3 bases unmatched. CDR3 sequence reads: CASSRWTSGEETQYF. The CDR3 DNA sequence: TGTGCCAGTAGTAGATGGACTAGCGGGGAAGAGACCCAGTACTTC.

J is TRBJ1-3 and V is TRBV3-1 (or the pseudogene TRBV3-2); TRBD1 matches 7 bases. The trim removed 1 base at V and 0 bases at J, leaving 0 bases unmatched. The CDR3 extends over 15 amino acids. Germline V gene lookup returns CDR1 LGHDT and CDR2 YNNKEL (reference sequence). CDR3 loop: CASSQGQGSGNTIYF. The CDR3 DNA is TGTGCCAGCAGCCAAGGACAGGGCTCTGGAAACACCATATATTTT.

The rearrangement links TRBV19 to TRBJ1-2; 8 positions agree with TRBD1. The CDR3 covers 14 residues. With 8 bases clipped from V and 4 bases from J, the junction kept 9 bases outside the gene matches. Germline V CDR1 and CDR2: LNHDA, SQIVND (reference sequence). The CDR3 bases are TGTGCCAGTGGTCCCGGGACAGGTGCCTATGGCTACACCTTC. This translates into CASGPGTGAYGYTF.

The chain combines TRBV6-5 with TRBJ1-1; 8 nucleotides agree with TRBD1. Germline loops: CDR1 MNHEY, CDR2 SVGAGI. J was trimmed by 4 bases and V by 6 bases; bases with no gene match: 10. This CDR3 comprises 15 residues. The DNA of the CDR3 is TGTGCCAGCAGGAACAGGGGGGCGCTGGTCACTGAAGCTTTCTTT. Protein: CASRNRGALVTEAFF.

The rearrangement joins TRBV4-3 to TRBJ2-2; TRBD2 matches 8 bases. V lost 1 base to trimming and J lost 3 bases; unmatched junction nucleotides: 7. This CDR3 region has 17 residues. The V gene's germline CDR1 is LGHNA and CDR2 YSLEER. The CDR3 DNA reads TGCGCCAGCAGCCAAGCGGGGATAGCGGGGCACACCGGGGAGCTGTTTTTT. The encoded protein is CASSQAGIAGHTGELFF.

This sequence joins TRBV5-4 and TRBJ1-2; 12 bases align to TRBD1. The germline V gene encodes CDR1 SGHNT and CDR2 YYREEE (reference sequence). V was clipped by 4 bases and J by 8 bases; unmatched bases: 12. The CDR3 is made up of 16 amino acids. CDR3 protein: CASSPYPGQGAYGYTF. The CDR3 DNA reads TGTGCCAGCAGCCCGTACCCGGGACAGGGGGCTTACGGCTACACCTTC.

The rearrangement links TRBV5-8 to TRBJ2-5; TRBD1 matches at 7 bases. After removal of 4 bases from V and 5 bases from J, the junction contained 5 bases not matched to a gene. This CDR3 contains 13 residues. CDR1 is SGHTS, CDR2 YDEGEE, per germline. The CDR3 spells CASSGTGVETQYF. CDR3 coding DNA: TGTGCCAGCAGCGGAACAGGGGTGGAGACCCAGTACTTC.

V and J are TRBV2 and TRBJ2-7; TRBD1 matches 8 bases. The trim removed 4 bases at V and 3 bases at J, leaving 8 bases unmatched. Germline V gene data show CDR1 as SNHLY and CDR2 as FYNNEI. This CDR3 spans 15 amino acids. The DNA for the CDR3 is TGTGCCAGCAGTGCTTCAGGACAGGGCTTCTACGAGCAGTACTTC. Protein: CASSASGQGFYEQYF.